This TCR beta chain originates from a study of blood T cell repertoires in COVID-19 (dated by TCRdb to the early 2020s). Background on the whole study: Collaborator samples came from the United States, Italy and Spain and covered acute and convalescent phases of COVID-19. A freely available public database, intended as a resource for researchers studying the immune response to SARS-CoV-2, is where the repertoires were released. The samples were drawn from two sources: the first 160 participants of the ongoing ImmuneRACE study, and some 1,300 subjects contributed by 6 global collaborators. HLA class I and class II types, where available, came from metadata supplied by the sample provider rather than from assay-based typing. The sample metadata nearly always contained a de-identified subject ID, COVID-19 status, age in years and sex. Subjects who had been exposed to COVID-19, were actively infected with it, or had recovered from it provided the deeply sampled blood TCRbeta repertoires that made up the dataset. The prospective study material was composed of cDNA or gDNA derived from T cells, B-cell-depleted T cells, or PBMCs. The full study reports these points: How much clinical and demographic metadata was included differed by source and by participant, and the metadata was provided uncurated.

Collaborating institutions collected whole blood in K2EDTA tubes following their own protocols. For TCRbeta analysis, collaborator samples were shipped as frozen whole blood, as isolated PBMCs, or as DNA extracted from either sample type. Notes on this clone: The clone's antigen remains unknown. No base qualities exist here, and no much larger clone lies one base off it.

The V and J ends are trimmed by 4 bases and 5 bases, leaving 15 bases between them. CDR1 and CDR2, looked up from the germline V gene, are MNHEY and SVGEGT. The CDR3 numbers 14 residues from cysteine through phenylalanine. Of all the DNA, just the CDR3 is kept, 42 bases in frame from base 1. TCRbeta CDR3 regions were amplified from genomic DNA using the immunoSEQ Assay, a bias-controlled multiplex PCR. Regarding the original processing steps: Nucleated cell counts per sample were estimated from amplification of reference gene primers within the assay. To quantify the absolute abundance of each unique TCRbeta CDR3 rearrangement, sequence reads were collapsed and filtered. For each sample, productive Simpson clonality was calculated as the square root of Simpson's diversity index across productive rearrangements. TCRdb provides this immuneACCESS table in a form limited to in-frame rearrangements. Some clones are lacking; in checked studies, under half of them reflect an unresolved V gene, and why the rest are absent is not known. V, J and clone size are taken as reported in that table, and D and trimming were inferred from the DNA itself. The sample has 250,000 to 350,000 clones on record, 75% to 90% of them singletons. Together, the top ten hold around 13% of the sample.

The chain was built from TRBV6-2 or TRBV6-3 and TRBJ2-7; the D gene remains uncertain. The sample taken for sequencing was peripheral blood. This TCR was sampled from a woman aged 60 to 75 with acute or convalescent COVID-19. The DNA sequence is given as TGTGCCAGCAGTTCGCCGGTTTGGGCCCACGAGCAGTACTTC. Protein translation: CASSSPVWAHEQYF.